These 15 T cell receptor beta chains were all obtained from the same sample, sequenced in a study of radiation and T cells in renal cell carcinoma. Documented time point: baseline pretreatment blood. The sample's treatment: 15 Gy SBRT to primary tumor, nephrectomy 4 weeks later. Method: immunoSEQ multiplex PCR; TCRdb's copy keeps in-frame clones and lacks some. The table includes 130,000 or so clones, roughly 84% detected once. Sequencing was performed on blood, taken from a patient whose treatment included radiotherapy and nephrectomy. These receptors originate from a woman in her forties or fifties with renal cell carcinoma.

CDR3 bases: TGTGCCAGCTCACCCTCGGACAGGGGGAAAGGGGGCTATGGCTACACCTTC. Translated, it gives CASSPSDRGKGGYGYTF. V gene TRBV18 combines with J gene TRBJ1-2; 10 bases are a match to TRBD1. The germline V gene encodes CDR1 KGHSH and CDR2 LQKENI. The CDR3 totals 17 residues. Germline trimming cut 3 bases from V and 4 bases from J; bases unmatched to any gene: 11.

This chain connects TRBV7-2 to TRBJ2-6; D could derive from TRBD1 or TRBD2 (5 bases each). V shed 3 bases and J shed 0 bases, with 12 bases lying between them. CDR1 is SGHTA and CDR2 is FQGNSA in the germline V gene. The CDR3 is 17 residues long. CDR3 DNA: TGTGCCAGCAGCTTTCCCGGGACCCTCTCTGGGGCCAACGTCCTGACTTTC. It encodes CASSFPGTLSGANVLTF.

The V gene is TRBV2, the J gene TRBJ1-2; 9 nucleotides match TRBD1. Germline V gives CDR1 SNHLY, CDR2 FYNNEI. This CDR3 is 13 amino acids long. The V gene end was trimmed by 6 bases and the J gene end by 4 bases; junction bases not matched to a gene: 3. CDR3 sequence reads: CASSRTGAYGYTF. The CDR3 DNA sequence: TGTGCCAGCAGCAGGACAGGGGCCTATGGCTACACCTTC.

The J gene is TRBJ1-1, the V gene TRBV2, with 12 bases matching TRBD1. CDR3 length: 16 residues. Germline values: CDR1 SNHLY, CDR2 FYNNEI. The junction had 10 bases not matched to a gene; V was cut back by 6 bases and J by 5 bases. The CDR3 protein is CASRQVGQGARTEAFF. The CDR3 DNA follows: TGTGCCAGCAGGCAGGTGGGACAGGGGGCTCGAACTGAAGCTTTCTTT.

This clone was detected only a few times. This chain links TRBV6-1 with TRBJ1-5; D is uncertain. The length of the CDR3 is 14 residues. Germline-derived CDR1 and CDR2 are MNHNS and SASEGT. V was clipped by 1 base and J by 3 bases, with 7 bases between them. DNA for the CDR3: TGTGCCAGCAGTGAAGGGCAGGCCAATCAGCCCCAGCATTTT. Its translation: CASSEGQANQPQHF.

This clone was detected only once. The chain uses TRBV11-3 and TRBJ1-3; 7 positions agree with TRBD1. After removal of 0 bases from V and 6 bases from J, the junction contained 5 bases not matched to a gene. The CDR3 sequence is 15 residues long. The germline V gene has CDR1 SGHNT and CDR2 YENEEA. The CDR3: CASSLDGQVENTIYF. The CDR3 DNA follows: TGTGCCAGCAGCTTAGACGGACAGGTGGAAAACACCATATATTTT.

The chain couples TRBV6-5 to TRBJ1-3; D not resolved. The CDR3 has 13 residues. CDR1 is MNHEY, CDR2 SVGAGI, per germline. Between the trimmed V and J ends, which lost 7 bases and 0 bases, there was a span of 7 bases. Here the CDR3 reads CASTEPSGNTIYF. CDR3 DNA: TGTGCCAGCACGGAGCCCTCTGGAAACACCATATATTTT.

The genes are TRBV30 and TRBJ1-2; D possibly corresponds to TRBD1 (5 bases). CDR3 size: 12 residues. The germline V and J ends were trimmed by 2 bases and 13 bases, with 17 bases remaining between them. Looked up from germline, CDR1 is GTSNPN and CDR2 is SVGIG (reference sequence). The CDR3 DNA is TGTGCCTGGAGTCAGACAGAGTTGAGCTCCACCTTC. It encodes CAWSQTELSSTF.

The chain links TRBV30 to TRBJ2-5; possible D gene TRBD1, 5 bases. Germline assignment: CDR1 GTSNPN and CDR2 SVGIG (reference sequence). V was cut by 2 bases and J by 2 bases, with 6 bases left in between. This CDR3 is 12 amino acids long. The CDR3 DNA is TGTGCCTGGAGTAGGGGACAAGAGACCCAGTACTTC. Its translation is CAWSRGQETQYF.

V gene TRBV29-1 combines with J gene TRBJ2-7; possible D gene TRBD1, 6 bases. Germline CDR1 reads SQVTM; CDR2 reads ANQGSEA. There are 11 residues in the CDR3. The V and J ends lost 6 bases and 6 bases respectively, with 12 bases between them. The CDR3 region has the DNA TGCAGCGTGGCCAGGGGTGGCGAGCAGTACTTC. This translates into CSVARGGEQYF.

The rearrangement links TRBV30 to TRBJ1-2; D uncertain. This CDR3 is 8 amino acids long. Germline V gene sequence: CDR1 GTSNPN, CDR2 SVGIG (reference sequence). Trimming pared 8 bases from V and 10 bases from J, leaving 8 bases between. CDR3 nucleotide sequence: TGTGCCCCCCCGCTCTACACCTTC. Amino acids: CAPPLYTF. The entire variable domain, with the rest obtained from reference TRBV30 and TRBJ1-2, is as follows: SQTIHQWPATLVQPVGSPLSLECTVEGTSNPNLYWYRQAAGRGLQLLFYSVGIGQISSEVPQNLSASRPQDRQFILSSKKLLLSDSGFYLCAPPLYTFGSGTRLTVV.

As DNA, the CDR3 is TGTGCCAGCAGCTTAGGGACCTTTAGTGAAAAACTGTTTTTT. It is translated as CASSLGTFSEKLFF. The rearrangement links TRBV11-2 to TRBJ1-4; D is ambiguous. The CDR3 totals 14 residues. V was cut by 1 base and J by 7 bases, with 10 bases left in between. Germline CDR1 reads SGHAT; CDR2 reads FQNNGV.

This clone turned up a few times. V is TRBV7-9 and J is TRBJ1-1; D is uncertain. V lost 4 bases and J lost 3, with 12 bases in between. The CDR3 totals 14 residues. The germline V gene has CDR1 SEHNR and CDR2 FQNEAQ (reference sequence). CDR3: CASSSDSRDTEAFF. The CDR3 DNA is TGTGCCAGCAGCTCGGATTCGAGGGACACTGAAGCTTTCTTT.

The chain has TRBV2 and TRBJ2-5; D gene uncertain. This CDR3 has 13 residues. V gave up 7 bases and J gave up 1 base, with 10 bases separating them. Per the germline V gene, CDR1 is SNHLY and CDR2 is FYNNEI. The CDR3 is CASTPHSQETQYF. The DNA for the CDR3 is TGTGCCAGCACCCCCCACAGCCAAGAGACCCAGTACTTC.

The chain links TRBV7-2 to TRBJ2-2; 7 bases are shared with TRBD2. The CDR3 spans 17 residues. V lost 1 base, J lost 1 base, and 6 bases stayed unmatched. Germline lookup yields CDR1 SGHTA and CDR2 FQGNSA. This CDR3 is CASSLETLAENTGELFF. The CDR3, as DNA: TGTGCCAGCAGCTTAGAAACCCTAGCGGAGAACACCGGGGAGCTGTTTTTT.